This T cell receptor beta chain was found in a study of a mutant IDH1 vaccine in newly diagnosed glioma. The time point here: week 47, end of study. With topical imiquimod, each dose of the vaccine consisted of 300 ug of mutant IDH1 20-mer peptide. Vaccinations, eight in total, occurred in weeks 1, 3, 5, 7, 11, 15, 19, 23. Clones were sequenced by immunoSEQ multiplex PCR, and TCRdb holds only the in-frame ones, with some missing. The table has 31,000 or so clones, about four fifths seen once; the top ten hold around 29%. Trimming took off 5 bases at V and 4 bases at J, with 17 bases between the two ends. The CDR3 runs 15 residues. Germline V gene data show CDR1 as SEHNR and CDR2 as FQNEAQ (reference sequence). Study-level points and caveats: Variations in leading peripheral T cell clonotypes appeared to have no connection with pseudoprogression.

With respect to this clone: Its antigen remains unidentified.

V usage is TRBV7-9 and J usage is TRBJ1-2; the D gene is possibly TRBD1 (6 bases). Source: PBMCs, taken from a glioma patient whose treatment included an IDH1 peptide vaccine. The TCR originated in a man younger than 45 with glioma. CDR3 sequence reads: CASSGEGGRGYGYTF. The CDR3 nucleotides are TGTGCCAGCAGCGGGGAGGGGGGCCGCGGCTATGGCTACACCTTC.